Listed here are 30 T cell receptor beta chains from one sample, sequenced in a study of long-term antiretroviral therapy in people with HIV. Researchers ran immunoSEQ v3.0 at survey level. The assay was immunoSEQ multiplex PCR, and TCRdb's table has in-frame clones only and misses some. Of more than 20,000 clones listed, roughly 87% are singletons. The starting material was unsorted PBMCs, obtained 1.8 years before starting antiretroviral therapy. All receptors come from a man aged 50-60 years with HIV.

The chain links TRBV7-2 to TRBJ1-1; TRBD1 aligns across 8 bases. Germline assignment: CDR1 SGHTA and CDR2 FQGNSA. V was clipped by 5 bases and J by 8 bases; unmatched bases: 10. The CDR3 is made up of 14 amino acids. Here the CDR3 DNA reads TGTGCCAGCAGCCACCCGGGACAGGTATTCGAAGCTTTCTTT. Encoded protein: CASSHPGQVFEAFF.

The chain joins TRBV7-2 to TRBJ2-5; D gene uncertain. This CDR3 comprises 12 residues. Trimming took 2 bases from V and 0 from J, leaving 1 base between them. Germline V lookup: CDR1 SGHTA, CDR2 FQGNSA. The CDR3 nucleotides read TGTGCCAGCAGCTTAAACCAAGAGACCCAGTACTTC. Its translation: CASSLNQETQYF.

V is TRBV5-1 and J is TRBJ1-4; D unresolved. Germline V lookup: CDR1 SGHRS, CDR2 YFSETQ. The V end was cut by 0 bases, the J end by 7 bases, with 10 bases between. This CDR3 is built from 14 residues. The CDR3 protein is CASSLEGFLEKLFF. The CDR3 DNA reads as TGCGCCAGCAGCTTGGAAGGGTTTCTTGAAAAACTGTTTTTT.

This rearrangement joins TRBV9 to TRBJ1-2, with D perhaps TRBD1 (5 bases). Germline V gene lookup returns CDR1 SGDLS and CDR2 YYNGEE. The CDR3 runs to 15 residues. Trimming took 3 bases from V and 8 from J, leaving 20 bases between them. CDR3 DNA: TGTGCCAGCAGCGCCAACTGGGGAGGGGAGAACGGCTACACCTTC. Residues: CASSANWGGENGYTF.

The V gene is TRBV27, the J gene TRBJ1-6; a possible D gene is TRBD1 (5 bases). Trimming took off 2 bases at V and 1 base at J, with 9 bases between the two ends. Germline CDR1 reads MNHEY; CDR2 reads SMNVEV (reference sequence). There are 16 residues in the CDR3. The CDR3 spells CASSLEGSSYNSPLHF. The CDR3 region has the DNA TGTGCCAGCAGTTTAGAGGGGTCGTCCTATAATTCACCCCTCCACTTT.

This chain links TRBV7-8 with TRBJ1-5, with D perhaps TRBD1 (6 bases). Germline V lookup: CDR1 SGHVS, CDR2 FQNEAQ. V lost 6 bases, J lost 7 bases, and 19 bases lay in between. The CDR3 runs 15 residues. The chain's CDR3 is CASSGQSAEGQPQHF. In nucleotides, the CDR3 is TGTGCCAGCAGTGGACAGTCGGCGGAAGGCCAGCCCCAGCATTTT.

CDR3 nucleotides: TGTGCCAGCAGCCCAACAGGGGAGACCACGCAGTATTTT. Translated, it gives CASSPTGETTQYF. The chain employs TRBV6-5 and TRBJ2-3, with 7 bases aligning to TRBD1. Germline V gene data show CDR1 as MNHEY and CDR2 as SVGAGI. CDR3 length: 13 amino acids. V was clipped by 6 bases and J by 9 bases; unmatched bases: 9.

The V call is TRBV27, the J call TRBJ2-5; D is possibly TRBD1 or TRBD2 (5 bases each). Trimming pared 3 bases from V and 5 bases from J, leaving 16 bases between. The CDR3 runs to 15 residues. Germline CDR1 reads MNHEY; CDR2 reads SMNVEV (reference sequence). The CDR3 is CASSFRAGRGETQYF. The CDR3 coding sequence is TGTGCCAGCAGTTTCCGCGCTGGACGGGGCGAGACCCAGTACTTC.

The V call is TRBV4-1, the J call TRBJ2-7; D is perhaps TRBD1 (6 bases). Germline V gene sequence: CDR1 MGHRA, CDR2 YSYEKL. V was clipped by 4 bases and J by 3 bases, with 16 bases between them. CDR3 length: 15 residues. The CDR3 DNA reads as TGCGCCAGCAGCCCCACAGGGACCCACGTCTACGAGCAGTACTTC. Translated, it gives CASSPTGTHVYEQYF.

This clone was seen just once. The J gene is TRBJ1-2, the V gene TRBV5-1, with D possibly TRBD1 on 5 matching bases. Germline values: CDR1 SGHRS, CDR2 YFSETQ. The V and J ends lost 0 bases and 0 bases respectively, with 15 bases between them. The CDR3 loop spans 17 amino acids. The CDR3: CASSLGFPGGANYGYTF. In DNA form, the CDR3 reads TGCGCCAGCAGCTTGGGGTTTCCGGGGGGAGCTAACTATGGCTACACCTTC.

V gene TRBV10-1 combines with J gene TRBJ2-2; D perhaps matches TRBD1 (7 bases). The CDR3 consists of 15 residues. Germline V gives CDR1 WNHNN, CDR2 SYGVQD (reference sequence). V gave up 4 bases and J gave up 4 bases, with 13 bases separating them. CDR3 region: CASSGQGLGTGELFF. In DNA, the CDR3 is TGCGCCAGCAGTGGACAGGGACTGGGCACCGGGGAGCTGTTTTTT.

The chain links TRBV5-8 to TRBJ2-1; TRBD2 might be the D (5 bases). Trimming cost V 4 bases and J 1 base, with 15 bases left between them. The germline CDR1 and CDR2 sequences are SGHTS and YDEGEE. The CDR3 length is 16 residues. CDR3 in amino acids: CASSVNSEGSYNEQFF. In nucleotides, the CDR3 is TGTGCCAGCAGCGTGAACTCCGAGGGTTCCTACAATGAGCAGTTCTTC.

This clone was recorded only once. The chain combines TRBV18 with TRBJ2-1; D possibly matches TRBD1 or TRBD2 (5 bases each). The CDR3 runs 13 residues. The germline V and J ends were trimmed by 3 bases and 9 bases, with 12 bases remaining between them. The germline gives CDR1 KGHSH, CDR2 LQKENI. DNA for the CDR3: TGTGCCAGCTCACCCCAGGGAGTAAGTGAGCAGTTCTTC. This encodes CASSPQGVSEQFF.

This rearrangement joins TRBV6-6 to TRBJ2-1; 10 positions agree with TRBD2. Germline V CDR1 and CDR2: MNHNY, SVGAGI (reference sequence). This CDR3 comprises 15 residues. J lost 8 bases, V lost 8 bases, and 12 bases had no gene match. The DNA for the CDR3 is TGTGCCAGCGTTCGGGCTAGCGGGAGTAAGGATGAGCAGTTCTTC. Protein sequence: CASVRASGSKDEQFF.

The V gene is TRBV29-1, the J gene TRBJ1-2; possible D gene TRBD1, 6 bases. The V end was cut by 7 bases, the J end by 5 bases, with 17 bases between. Germline values: CDR1 SQVTM, CDR2 ANQGSEA. CDR3 length: 13 residues. The chain's CDR3 is CSAPQGWGYGYTF. CDR3 sequence (DNA): TGCAGCGCCCCACAGGGTTGGGGTTATGGCTACACCTTC.

The chain employs TRBV2 and TRBJ1-5, with unresolved D. There are 15 residues in the CDR3. Trimming stripped 6 bases from V and 4 bases from J, with 16 bases between. CDR1 SNHLY and CDR2 FYNNEI come from the germline V gene. CDR3 loop: CASRESRASNQPQHF. For the CDR3, the DNA is TGTGCCAGCAGGGAAAGCCGGGCTTCTAATCAGCCCCAGCATTTT.

CDR3 protein: CASSPGGDMNTEAFF. The CDR3 DNA sequence: TGTGCCAGCTCACCGGGGGGGGACATGAACACTGAAGCTTTCTTT. The chain uses TRBV18 and TRBJ1-1; weak D call: TRBD1 (6 bases). Germline CDR1 reads KGHSH; CDR2 reads LQKENI. The CDR3 has 15 amino acids. V lost 3 bases and J 0 bases, leaving 11 bases between the germline ends.

The rearrangement links TRBV6-1 to TRBJ1-2; 9 bases map to TRBD1. The length of the CDR3 is 14 residues. The V and J ends lost 6 bases and 7 bases, in that order; junction bases with no gene match: 9. Germline loops: CDR1 MNHNS, CDR2 SASEGT. In DNA, the CDR3 is TGTGCCAGCAGCGCCGAGACAGGGGGATTTGGCTACACCTTC. Its translation: CASSAETGGFGYTF.

The genes are TRBV15 and TRBJ2-2; possible D gene TRBD1, 6 bases. This CDR3 is built from 17 residues. Between the trimmed V and J ends, which lost 8 bases and 4 bases, there was a span of 23 bases. The germline gives CDR1 LNHNV, CDR2 YYDKDF (reference sequence). In DNA form, the CDR3 reads TGTGCCACCGGTGAAATACAGGGTTTATTTAGCACCGGGGAGCTGTTTTTT. Its translation is CATGEIQGLFSTGELFF.

J is TRBJ1-1 and V is TRBV7-2; weak D call: TRBD1 (5 bases). The V gene's germline CDR1 is SGHTA and CDR2 FQGNSA. V dropped 1 base and J dropped 8 bases, with 17 bases sitting between them. The CDR3 consists of 15 residues. The CDR3 sequence is CASSLVFLGPVEAFF. The CDR3 bases are TGTGCCAGCAGCTTAGTATTCTTGGGGCCCGTGGAAGCTTTCTTT. The complete variable domain, with remaining parts taken from reference TRBV7-2 and TRBJ1-1, reads GAGVSQSPSNKVTEKGKDVELRCDPISGHTALYWYRQSLGQGLEFLIYFQGNSAPDKSGLPSDRFSAERTGGSVSTLTIQRTQQEDSAVYLCASSLVFLGPVEAFFGQGTRLTVV.

This chain uses TRBV7-2 with TRBJ2-1, with a weak D call TRBD2 (7 bases). The germline gives CDR1 SGHTA, CDR2 FQGNSA. The CDR3 totals 13 residues. V lost 5 bases and J lost 13, with 18 bases in between. The CDR3 DNA follows: TGTGCCAGCAGCCCAGGAGGGGGGGTGGAACAGTTCTTC. Translated: CASSPGGGVEQFF.

This rearrangement joins TRBV28 to TRBJ2-5; the D is unclear. This CDR3 has 16 residues. Trimming took off 4 bases at V and 0 bases at J, with 15 bases between the two ends. Germline-derived CDR1 and CDR2 are MDHEN and SYDVKM. The CDR3 protein is CASSSRTDNHQETQYF. The CDR3 DNA follows: TGTGCCAGCAGTTCCCGGACCGACAACCACCAAGAGACCCAGTACTTC.

The chain recombines TRBV5-1 with TRBJ2-1; TRBD1 matches 9 bases. V trimming: 6 bases; J trimming: 5 bases; junction bases outside the gene matches: 12. This CDR3 is built from 16 residues. From germline, CDR1 is SGHRS and CDR2 YFSETQ. Written as DNA, the CDR3 is TGCGCCAGCACCCCACACGACAGGGGGAACGACAATGAGCAGTTCTTC. Translated, it gives CASTPHDRGNDNEQFF.

This chain links TRBV30 with TRBJ2-3; 7 bases fit TRBD2. Trimming at V came to 1 base and at J to 11 bases, leaving 9 bases not matched to a gene. The length of the CDR3 is 13 residues. Germline-derived CDR1 and CDR2 are GTSNPN and SVGIG (reference sequence). The CDR3 region has the DNA TGTGCCTGGAGTGGCCTGTCCGGGACTAAGCAGTATTTT. Amino acid sequence: CAWSGLSGTKQYF.

The chain carries TRBV28 and TRBJ2-7; D gene ambiguous. Looked up from germline, CDR1 is MDHEN and CDR2 is SYDVKM. V was clipped by 3 bases and J by 4 bases, with 13 bases between them. The CDR3 extends over 14 amino acids. The DNA of the CDR3 is TGTGCCAGCAGTTTGGTAGGGCGTAATTACGAGCAGTACTTC. The encoded protein is CASSLVGRNYEQYF. The full variable domain, in which reference TRBV28 and TRBJ2-7 provide the parts outside the CDR3, is DVKVTQSSRYLVKRTGEKVFLECVQDMDHENMFWYRQDPGLGLRLIYFSYDVKMKEKGDIPEGYSVSREKKERFSLILESASTNQTSMYLCASSLVGRNYEQYFGPGTRLTVT.

The rearrangement uses TRBV5-1 and TRBJ2-7, with TRBD2 matching over 8 bases. Unmatched junction bases numbered 10, after V lost 3 bases and J lost 5 bases. The CDR3 totals 15 residues. Germline V gives CDR1 SGHRS, CDR2 YFSETQ. The CDR3 region has the DNA TGCGCCAGCAGCTGGGCCCGGGGGGGGGACAACGAGCAGTACTTC. It is translated as CASSWARGGDNEQYF.

The chain is built from TRBV5-6 and TRBJ2-3; 14 nucleotides agree with TRBD2. The CDR3 is 18 residues long. V lost 0 bases, J lost 6 bases, and 9 bases stayed unmatched. CDR1 SGHDT and CDR2 YYEEEE come from the germline V gene. The CDR3 DNA reads TGTGCCAGCAGCTTGGGTGGGACTAGCGGGAGTCGGACCGATACGCAGTATTTT. Its translation is CASSLGGTSGSRTDTQYF. Complete variable domain (other parts from reference TRBV5-6 and TRBJ2-3): DAGVTQSPTHLIKTRGQQVTLRCSPKSGHDTVSWYQQALGQGPQFIFQYYEEEERQRGNFPDRFSGHQFPNYSSELNVNALLLGDSALYLCASSLGGTSGSRTDTQYFGPGTRLTVL.

This rearrangement joins TRBV18 to TRBJ2-3; 11 bases are a match to TRBD2. With V trimmed by 0 bases and J by 4 bases, 0 bases remained unmatched. CDR1 and CDR2 (germline): KGHSH, LQKENI. The CDR3 is 15 residues long. This chain's CDR3 is CASSPPGLAADTQYF. The CDR3 DNA reads as TGTGCCAGCTCACCACCGGGACTAGCGGCAGATACGCAGTATTTT.

This chain joins TRBV18 and TRBJ2-6; tentatively, D is TRBD1 (5 bases). CDR3 length: 15 amino acids. Germline-derived CDR1 and CDR2 are KGHSH and LQKENI. V lost 2 bases and J 2 bases, leaving 7 bases between the germline ends. In DNA form, the CDR3 reads TGTGCCAGCTCACCAATACAGGCTGGGGCCAACGTCCTGACTTTC. Amino acids: CASSPIQAGANVLTF.

The rearrangement links TRBV2 to TRBJ2-7; D call uncertain. The CDR3 totals 13 residues. V dropped 7 bases and J dropped 0 bases, with 10 bases sitting between them. Germline V gene lookup returns CDR1 SNHLY and CDR2 FYNNEI. The CDR3 loop is CASKRSISYEQYF. The CDR3 coding sequence is TGTGCCAGCAAAAGGAGCATCTCCTACGAGCAGTACTTC.